Listed below are T cell receptor beta chains from one sample, sequenced in a study of identical twins. TCRdb ran MiXCR on the 5' RACE reads and lists one entry per CDR3 protein. The sample lists approximately 670,000 distinct CDR3 sequences; roughly 6.2% were seen once. The sample was naive T cells sorted from blood. These receptors originate from a young man in good health. Both conserved end residues are part of each CDR3. D genes are given only for firm matches. The size of a clone is reported for some rows only, either as once, few or many, or as a class for expanded clones.

TRBV6-4,.,.,TRBJ2-1,CASSDSISGHNEQFF,TGTGCCAGCAGTGACTCGATCAGCGGCCACAATGAGCAGTTCTTC
TRBV9,many,.,TRBJ1-1,CASSGLDTNTEAFF,TGTGCCAGCAGTGGCCTAGACACGAACACTGAAGCTTTCTTT
TRBV10-2,many,TRBD2,TRBJ2-7,CASSEGSSGAYEQYF,TGCGCCAGCAGTGAGGGCTCTAGCGGGGCCTACGAGCAGTACTTC
TRBV12-3/TRBV12-4,.,TRBD1,TRBJ2-7,CASSEHPGTVAEQYF,TGTGCCAGCAGTGAGCACCCAGGGACAGTGGCCGAGCAGTACTTC
TRBV20-1,few,TRBD1,TRBJ2-1,CSALPGQVSYNEQFF,TGCAGTGCTCTCCCGGGACAGGTCTCCTACAATGAGCAGTTCTTC
TRBV4-3,many,TRBD2,TRBJ2-5,CASSQSPLAGETQYF,TGCGCCAGCAGCCAATCACCCCTAGCGGGAGAGACCCAGTACTTC
TRBV6-4,few,.,TRBJ2-4,CASSDSNRQYF,TGTGCCAGCAGTGACTCGAATCGTCAATACTTC
TRBV5-1,few,.,TRBJ1-5,CASSPGELSIQPQHF,TGCGCCAGCAGCCCAGGTGAACTTTCGATCCAGCCCCAGCATTTT
TRBV5-1,.,TRBD2,TRBJ2-1,CASSRGLAGPSSYNEQFF,TGCGCCAGCAGTCGCGGACTAGCGGGCCCTAGCTCCTACAATGAGCAGTTCTTC
TRBV25-1,many,TRBD1,TRBJ2-7,CASSESTGFEQYF,TGTGCCAGCAGTGAGTCGACAGGGTTCGAGCAGTACTTC
TRBV24-1,few,.,TRBJ2-5,CATPCKGFWLQETQYF,TGTGCCACCCCATGCAAAGGGTTTTGGCTCCAAGAGACCCAGTACTTC
TRBV14,few,TRBD2,TRBJ2-1,CASSLVEREINEQFF,TGTGCCAGCAGCCTCGTTGAGCGGGAGATCAATGAGCAGTTCTTC
TRBV10-3,many,.,TRBJ2-1,CAITQSESFYNEQFF,TGTGCCATCACTCAGAGCGAGAGCTTCTACAATGAGCAGTTCTTC
TRBV10-3,.,.,TRBJ2-1,CAISRGGGTTGNEQFF,TGTGCCATCAGCCGAGGGGGGGGGACTACAGGCAATGAGCAGTTCTTC
TRBV20-1,many,TRBD2,TRBJ2-2,CSARLPSGRAYGELFF,TGCAGTGCTAGACTTCCTAGCGGGAGGGCCTACGGGGAGCTGTTTTTT
TRBV10-3,.,TRBD2,TRBJ2-7,CAISESTAGGPYEQYF,TGTGCCATCAGTGAGTCAACAGCGGGAGGCCCCTACGAGCAGTACTTC
TRBV19,.,.,TRBJ2-2,CASSMVTGELFF,TGTGCCAGTAGTATGGTCACCGGGGAGCTGTTTTTT
TRBV27,many,.,TRBJ1-1,CASWGQANTEAFF,TGTGCCAGCTGGGGACAAGCGAACACTGAAGCTTTCTTT
TRBV28,.,.,TRBJ1-1,CASTRLGGTEAFF,TGTGCCAGCACCCGTCTAGGGGGCACTGAAGCTTTCTTT
TRBV3-1,.,TRBD1,TRBJ2-1,CASSPGQGTGNEQFF,TGTGCCAGCAGCCCGGGACAGGGGACGGGCAATGAGCAGTTCTTC
TRBV27,.,.,TRBJ1-1,CASSLLRDMNTEAFF,TGTGCCAGCAGTTTATTACGGGACATGAACACTGAAGCTTTCTTT
TRBV5-1,.,.,TRBJ1-1,CASSLWAMNTEAFF,TGCGCCAGCAGCTTGTGGGCTATGAACACTGAAGCTTTCTTT
TRBV6-2/TRBV6-3,.,TRBD1,TRBJ2-1,CASKLVLGTGGNEQFF,TGTGCCAGCAAGCTCGTTCTCGGGACAGGGGGGAATGAGCAGTTCTTC
TRBV15,many,.,TRBJ1-5,CATSRPGGNQPQHF,TGTGCCACCAGCAGGCCCGGGGGCAATCAGCCCCAGCATTTT
TRBV25-1,few,.,TRBJ2-2,CASSENKLAVGAGELFF,TGTGCCAGCAGTGAAAACAAACTAGCAGTTGGTGCCGGGGAGCTGTTTTTT
TRBV5-1,few,.,TRBJ1-5,CASSLQPTGQPQHF,TGCGCCAGCAGCCTCCAACCTACCGGCCAGCCCCAGCATTTT
TRBV12-3/TRBV12-4,many,TRBD2,TRBJ2-1,CASKATGTSGQYNEQFF,TGTGCCAGCAAAGCAACCGGGACTAGCGGGCAGTACAATGAGCAGTTCTTC
TRBV28,many,TRBD1,TRBJ2-3,CASSPGTGATDTQYF,TGTGCCAGCAGTCCAGGGACAGGCGCCACAGATACGCAGTATTTT
TRBV5-1,many,.,TRBJ1-1,CASSLVPGANTEAFF,TGCGCCAGCAGCTTGGTCCCGGGGGCGAACACTGAAGCTTTCTTT
TRBV11-2,many,TRBD2,TRBJ2-5,CASSPSRLAGGFWYQETQYF,TGTGCCAGCAGCCCCTCTAGACTAGCGGGAGGGTTCTGGTACCAAGAGACCCAGTACTTC
TRBV6-2/TRBV6-3,many,.,TRBJ1-1,CASSSSLTEAFF,TGTGCCAGCAGTTCTAGCCTCACTGAAGCTTTCTTT
TRBV20-1,many,.,TRBJ1-5,CSARDEWGSSTSNQPQHF,TGCAGTGCTAGAGATGAATGGGGGAGCAGTACAAGCAATCAGCCCCAGCATTTT
TRBV20-1,few,.,TRBJ2-3,CSARATYTDTQYF,TGCAGTGCTAGAGCTACCTACACAGATACGCAGTATTTT
TRBV11-2,few,.,TRBJ2-4,CASSFLGGSKNIQYF,TGTGCCAGCAGCTTTCTCGGCGGTTCCAAAAACATTCAGTACTTC
TRBV6-2/TRBV6-3,many,.,TRBJ2-1,CASSRLGTNYNEQFF,TGTGCCAGCAGCCGACTAGGGACCAACTACAATGAGCAGTTCTTC
TRBV3-1,few,TRBD1,TRBJ1-6,CASGDSPNSPLHF,TGTGCCAGCGGGGACAGCCCCAATTCACCCCTCCACTTT
TRBV9,many,.,TRBJ2-5,CASSVTQQETQYF,TGTGCCAGCAGCGTAACACAGCAAGAGACCCAGTACTTC
TRBV5-1,.,.,TRBJ1-1,CASSLRGPGTEAFF,TGCGCCAGCAGCTTGAGGGGCCCCGGGACTGAAGCTTTCTTT
TRBV3-1,few,TRBD2,TRBJ2-1,CASSLGLAGGTLVYNEQFF,TGTGCCAGCAGCCTCGGACTAGCGGGAGGGACGCTAGTATACAATGAGCAGTTCTTC
TRBV5-5,many,.,TRBJ1-1,CASSYPAQPGAFF,TGTGCCAGCAGCTACCCCGCTCAGCCTGGAGCTTTCTTT
TRBV15,.,.,TRBJ2-2,CATSRPHNTGELFF,TGTGCCACCAGCAGACCGCATAACACCGGGGAGCTGTTTTTT
TRBV24-1,.,.,TRBJ2-2,CATSDPGLPRAGELFF,TGTGCCACCAGTGACCCGGGACTCCCTCGGGCCGGGGAGCTGTTTTTT
TRBV6-1,.,TRBD1,TRBJ2-6,CASSGDSGSGANVLTF,TGTGCCAGCAGCGGGGACAGTGGCTCTGGGGCCAACGTCCTGACTTTC
TRBV20-1,.,.,TRBJ2-5,CSASAAGTAEETQYF,TGCAGTGCTAGCGCCGCCGGGACCGCTGAAGAGACCCAGTACTTC
TRBV20-1,many,.,TRBJ2-3,CSARLKPSTDTQYF,TGCAGTGCCAGGCTTAAACCTAGCACAGATACGCAGTATTTT
TRBV4-1,.,TRBD2,TRBJ2-1,CASSQVLLAGGPWYNEQFF,TGCGCCAGCAGCCAAGTTCTGCTAGCGGGAGGGCCTTGGTACAATGAGCAGTTCTTC
TRBV5-1,few,.,TRBJ1-1,CASSVGFGDTEAFF,TGCGCCAGCAGCGTAGGATTCGGGGACACTGAAGCTTTCTTT
TRBV18,.,.,TRBJ1-5,CASSPRLHSPVEYGQPQHF,TGTGCCAGCTCACCACGGTTGCACAGCCCGGTAGAGTATGGTCAGCCCCAGCATTTT
TRBV4-3,.,.,TRBJ2-1,CASSRGPTHNEQFF,TGCGCCAGCAGCCGAGGGCCGACACACAATGAGCAGTTCTTC
TRBV5-1,few,.,TRBJ2-1,CASSPGTADDEQFF,TGCGCCAGCAGCCCCGGGACTGCTGACGATGAGCAGTTCTTC
TRBV9,many,.,TRBJ2-3,CASSGTLGDTQYF,TGTGCCAGCAGCGGGACCTTAGGGGATACGCAGTATTTT
TRBV20-1,many,.,TRBJ1-2,CSPPNYGYTF,TGCAGTCCACCCAACTATGGCTACACCTTC
TRBV19,.,TRBD2,TRBJ2-1,CASSTLLGLANNEQFF,TGTGCCAGTAGTACCCTCCTCGGACTAGCGAACAATGAGCAGTTCTTC
TRBV9,.,.,TRBJ2-2,CASSVEGSPPSPGELFF,TGTGCCAGCAGCGTAGAAGGGAGCCCCCCAAGCCCCGGGGAGCTGTTTTTT
TRBV15,.,.,TRBJ1-2,CATSSVRDYGYTF,TGTGCCACCAGCAGTGTCAGGGACTATGGCTACACCTTC